In its sample, the clone carrying this T cell receptor (beta chain) was seen many times. What it binds is not known. This specimen comes from a study of glioma-infiltrating T cells. TCR alpha and beta CDR3 regions were amplified from RNA using iRepertoire nested multiplex PCR. For one-step reverse transcription and amplification, 100-400 ng of tissue mRNA or PBMC total RNA was used. TCRdb itself ran the multiplex PCR reads through MiXCR, one entry per CDR3 protein. This repertoire shows about 99,000 distinct CDR3 sequences, about 28% found once; its top ten account for 44%. Per germline, CDR1 SGHTA and CDR2 FQGNSA. The CDR3 has 11 residues. V lost 5 bases and J 10 bases, leaving 6 bases between the germline ends. Findings and limits, study-wide: Non-neoplastic patients had below-expected tissue-blood divergence, while all gliomas exceeded expectation. CDR3 overlap between tissue and blood was very small.

Sample: glioma tissue, nonneoplastic brain tissue, or PBMCs (not recorded which). The source of this sequence is a human donor with low-grade glioma or glioblastoma, undergoing nonglioma brain surgery, or in good health (not recorded which). The chain combines TRBV7-2 with TRBJ1-6; D is uncertain. The CDR3 loop reads CASSRDSPLHF. DNA of the CDR3: TGTGCCAGCAGCCGAGACTCACCCCTCCACTTT.